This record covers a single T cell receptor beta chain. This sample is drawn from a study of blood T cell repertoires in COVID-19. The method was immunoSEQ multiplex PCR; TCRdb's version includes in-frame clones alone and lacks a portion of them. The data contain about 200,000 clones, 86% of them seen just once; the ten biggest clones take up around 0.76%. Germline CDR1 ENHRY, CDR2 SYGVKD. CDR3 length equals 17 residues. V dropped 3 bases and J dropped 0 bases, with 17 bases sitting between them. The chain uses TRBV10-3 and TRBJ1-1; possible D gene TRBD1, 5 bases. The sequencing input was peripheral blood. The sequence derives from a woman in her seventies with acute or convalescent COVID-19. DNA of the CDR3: TGTGCCATCAGTGACCCCTCTCTTGGGGCCATGAACACTGAAGCTTTCTTT. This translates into CAISDPSLGAMNTEAFF.